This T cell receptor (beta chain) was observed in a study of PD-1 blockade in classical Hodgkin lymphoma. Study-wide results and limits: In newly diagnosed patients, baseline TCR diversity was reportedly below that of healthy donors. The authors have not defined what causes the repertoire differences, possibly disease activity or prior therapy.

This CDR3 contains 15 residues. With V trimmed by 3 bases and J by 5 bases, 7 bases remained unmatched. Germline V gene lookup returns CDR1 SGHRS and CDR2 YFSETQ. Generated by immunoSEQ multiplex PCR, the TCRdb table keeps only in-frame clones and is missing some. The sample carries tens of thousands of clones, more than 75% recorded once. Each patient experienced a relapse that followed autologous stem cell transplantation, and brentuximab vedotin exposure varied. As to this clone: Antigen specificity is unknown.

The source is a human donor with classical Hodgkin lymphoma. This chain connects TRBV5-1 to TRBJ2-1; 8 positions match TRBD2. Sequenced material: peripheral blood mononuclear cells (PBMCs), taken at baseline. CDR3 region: CASSYLSRGDNEQFF. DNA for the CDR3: TGCGCCAGCAGCTATCTCTCGCGGGGGGACAATGAGCAGTTCTTC.